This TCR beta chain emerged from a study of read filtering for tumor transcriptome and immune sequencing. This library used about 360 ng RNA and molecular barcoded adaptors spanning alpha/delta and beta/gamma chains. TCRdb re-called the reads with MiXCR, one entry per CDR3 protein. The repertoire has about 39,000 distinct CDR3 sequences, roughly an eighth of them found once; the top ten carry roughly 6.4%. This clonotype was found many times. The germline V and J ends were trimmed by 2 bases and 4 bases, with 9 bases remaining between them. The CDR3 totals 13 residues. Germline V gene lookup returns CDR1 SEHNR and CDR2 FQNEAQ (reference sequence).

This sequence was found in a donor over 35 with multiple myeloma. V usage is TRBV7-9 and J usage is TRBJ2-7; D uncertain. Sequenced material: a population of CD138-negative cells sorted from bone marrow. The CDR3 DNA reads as TGTGCCAGCAGCTTATCTGTGTCTTACGAGCAGTACTTC. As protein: CASSLSVSYEQYF.